This entry concerns a single T cell receptor beta chain. Its antigen is currently not known. No much larger clonotype is one base removed from it; base qualities were not supplied. The sample belongs to a study of human T cells and chemical hapten exposure (dated by TCRdb to about 2021). Some background on the complete study: For sensitization, 2% DPC in acetone was applied to a 2 cm by 2 cm area of upper inner arm skin. The study tracked peripheral blood TCR repertoire changes in vivo during primary and secondary sensitization to the hapten diphenylcyclopropenone (DPC) in alopecia patients. Patch testing was done on the upper back using Finn chambers containing 0.01% DPC, and results were scored after 6 days according to International Contact Dermatitis Research Group standards. Throughout the roughly 23-week study period, patients were also given weekly therapeutic DPC doses on the scalp. Libraries were pooled for sequencing, and variation in per-sample TCR yields was attributed mainly to small differences in library volumes within the pool. Patient blood was sampled pre-sensitization (week 0) and at 2, 6 and about 24 weeks after DPC sensitization. Blood for TCR sequencing was provided by twenty-nine alopecia patients at one to four time points (pre-sensitization, 2, 6 and 24 weeks). The patient cohort, mostly female, included alopecia areata with under or over 50% scalp involvement, alopecia totalis and alopecia universalis.

This sample's time point label indicates: patch test 2, 6 weeks after DPC sensitization. Read against the paper, the sample's treatment or condition label means: therapeutic diphenylcyclopropenone sensitization with weekly scalp DPC. Blood at each patch-test visit was drawn before the patch test was applied. Patients were considered eligible if aged 18 to 70, diagnosed with alopecia and deemed suitable for DPC therapy, and patients were excluded if pregnant. Total RNA was extracted from unfractionated whole blood that had been collected in Tempus Blood RNA tubes. Preparation of the library involved RACE. Sequencer: NextSeq 500. During library preparation, unique molecular identifiers were attached to individual cDNA molecules so that TCRs could be counted quantitatively and reproducibly. From each blood RNA sample, both TCR alpha and TCR beta chains were sequenced. The paper's processing steps were these. Samples had a median of roughly 98,000 TCRs, with a range from roughly 23,224 to 750,000. V, J and CDR3 annotation of the TCR reads was performed with the Decombinator software suite. Every sample was subsampled to the same number of TCRs (28,000) for the PS versus PT1 abundance plots. TCRs were defined as expanded if absent before sensitization and observed at least eight times at the 2-week time point. TCRdb trimmed public reads at Q25 via fastp, called clones via MiXCR and kept in-frame beta chains. Records with the same CDR3 protein are collapsed into one entry carrying the most frequent genes and DNA. The V and J calls here are based on TCRdb, not the publication. In this sample the table shows some 350,000 distinct CDR3 sequences, roughly 6% of which occur a single time. The top ten clones comprise roughly 5.4% of the sample.

The CDR3 covers 17 residues, taking in both the cysteine and the phenylalanine. Only the CDR3 DNA is retained, 51 bases long and in frame from the first base. V ends up 2 bases short and J 2 bases short, with an unmatched junction base count of 10. As encoded in the germline V gene, CDR1 is MNHEY while CDR2 is SVGAGI. On the study overall, not on this receptor specifically: Alopecia, a presumed autoimmune disease, was present in all patients, so the immune response of the patients might differ from that of healthy individuals. Patch test score correlated positively with the number of PT1 expanded TCRs, reaching significance at thresholds 8, 16 and 32 but not at 4. Expanded TCRs formed significantly more large CDR3 similarity clusters than pre-sensitization or healthy control sets, consistent with antigen-driven responses. After repeated subsampling, the strength of the expansion versus patch-test correlation and the threshold at which it became significant changed. DPC sensitization did not change how many TCRs were above 1 in 1000 frequency, and no evidence was found of alterations in global repertoire structure.

Sequenced here: whole blood, sampled in connection with sensitization to the hapten diphenylcyclopropenone (DPC). The chain employs TRBV6-5 and TRBJ1-2, and 8 junction bases match TRBD1. This clonotype was obtained from a woman in her late teens or twenties with alopecia areata. Some clones in this sample may be carry-over from other donors' samples. The DNA reads TGTGCCAGCAGTTACACCCTGACAGGGGACCCCAACTATGGCTACACCTTC. Its amino acids are CASSYTLTGDPNYGYTF.